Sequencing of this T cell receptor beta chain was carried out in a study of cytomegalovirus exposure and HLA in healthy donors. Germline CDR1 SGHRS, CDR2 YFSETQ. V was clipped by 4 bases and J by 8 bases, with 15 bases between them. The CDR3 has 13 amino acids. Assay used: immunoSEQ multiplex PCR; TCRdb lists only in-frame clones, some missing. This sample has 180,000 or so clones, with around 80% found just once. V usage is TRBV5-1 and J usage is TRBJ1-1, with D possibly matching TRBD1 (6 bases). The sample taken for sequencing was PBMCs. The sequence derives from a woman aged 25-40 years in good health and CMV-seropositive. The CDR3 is CASSPGQPNEAFF. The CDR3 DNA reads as TGCGCCAGCAGCCCCGGACAGCCGAACGAAGCTTTCTTT.